These T cell receptor beta chains were read from a single sample in a study of T-cell memory formation after mild COVID-19. Via MiXCR, TCRdb re-called the 5' RACE reads, giving one row per CDR3 protein. The data show 200,000 to 300,000 distinct CDR3 sequences, 15% to 20% seen once. Source material: PBMCs or a T cell subset sorted from them (not recorded which). Every receptor here comes from a man aged 18-30 years who had mild COVID-19 (a few samples of this study predate the infection). Cell type and time point are not known. Both conserved end residues are part of each CDR3. Fields, in order: J gene, V gene, CDR3 protein.

>TRBJ2-5|TRBV5-4
CASSARGGSETQYF
>TRBJ2-1|TRBV29-1
CSVVPRQGVGEQFF
>TRBJ2-7|TRBV15
CATSRAPGQTYEQYF
>NA|TRBV4-3
CASSQDWGDNQPQYF
>TRBJ2-1|TRBV29-1
CSVDASGGYNEQFF
>TRBJ2-7|TRBV4-2
CASSQDRTSSYEQYF
>TRBJ1-6|TRBV27
CASSLDRGPNSPLHF
>TRBJ2-7|TRBV6-5
CASRSGQGVDEQYF
>TRBJ1-1|TRBV5-5
CASSLDPTGGTEAFF
>TRBJ1-1|TRBV9
CASSVRGRGTEAFF
>TRBJ2-1|TRBV11-3
CASSLDLGREQFF
>TRBJ1-6|TRBV5-1
CASSFDRFETPLHF
>TRBJ1-5|TRBV29-1
CSVAGQGRDQPQHF
>TRBJ2-3|TRBV7-3
CASSLGAGTQYF
>TRBJ2-2|TRBV15
CATSRVEVPNTGELFF
>TRBJ2-1|TRBV6-6
CASSSAGTGAGEQFF
>TRBJ2-1|TRBV11-2
CASSPNGANEQFF
>TRBJ2-5|TRBV28
CASSFGGGLWETQYF
>TRBJ1-3|TRBV4-3
CASRQTGAGNTIYF
>TRBJ2-2|TRBV24-1
CATSDLPWKGNTGELFF
>TRBJ2-6|TRBV6-1
CASDSSGANVLTF
>TRBJ2-5|TRBV3-1
CASLRQGEETQYF
>TRBJ1-1|TRBV5-1
CASRPGTGFGRLTEAFF
>TRBJ2-3|TRBV15
CATSRGGLVGEDTQYF
>TRBJ2-5|TRBV7-2
CASSPAGPYQETQYF
>TRBJ1-3|TRBV28
CASSLREIGNTIYF
>TRBJ2-3|TRBV4-1
CASSQERGPSTDTQYF
>TRBJ2-1|TRBV12-3/TRBV12-4
CATRLAGAKLNEQFF
>TRBJ2-3|TRBV29-1
CSAGRDSSTDTQYF
>TRBJ1-2|TRBV5-5
CASSWGVGGYTF
>TRBJ2-3|TRBV7-2
CASSPRPTGVVPDTQYF
>TRBJ2-3|TRBV15
CATGPGSTDTQYF
>TRBJ2-3|TRBV5-6
CASSRTGGDTDTQYF
>TRBJ2-5|TRBV20-1
CSATDRNQETQYF
>TRBJ2-2|TRBV5-1
CASSPPWGAGGELFF
>TRBJ1-4|TRBV7-9
CAGGTVPREKLFF
>TRBJ2-3|TRBV5-5
CASSLWGDTQYF
>TRBJ2-5|TRBV7-2
CASSPDRGWGTQYF
>TRBJ1-4|TRBV7-9
CASSPAEQLNEKLFF
>TRBJ1-3|TRBV20-1
CSARDTGTNTIYF
>TRBJ2-1|TRBV6-5
CASSYGTPGQGIYEQFF
>TRBJ1-1|TRBV4-1
CASSQVGVEAFF